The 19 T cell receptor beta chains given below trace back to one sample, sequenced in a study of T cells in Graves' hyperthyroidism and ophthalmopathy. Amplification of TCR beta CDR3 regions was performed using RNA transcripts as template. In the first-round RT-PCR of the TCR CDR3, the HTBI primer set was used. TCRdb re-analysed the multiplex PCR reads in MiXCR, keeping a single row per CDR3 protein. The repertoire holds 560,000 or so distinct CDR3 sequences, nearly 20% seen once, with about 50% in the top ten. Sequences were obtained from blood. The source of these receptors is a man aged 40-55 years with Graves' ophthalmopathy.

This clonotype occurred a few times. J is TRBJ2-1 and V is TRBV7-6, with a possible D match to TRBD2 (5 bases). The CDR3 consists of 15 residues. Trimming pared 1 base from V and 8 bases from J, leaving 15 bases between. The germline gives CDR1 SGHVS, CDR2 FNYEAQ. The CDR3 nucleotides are TGTGCCAGCAGCTTAGAGACTACCCTGGGTCATGAGCAGTTCTTC. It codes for CASSLETTLGHEQFF.

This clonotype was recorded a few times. The CDR3 loop is CASSSGTGGAKDEKLFF. The CDR3 DNA reads TGTGCCAGCAGCTCTGGGACAGGGGGCGCGAAGGATGAAAAACTGTTTTTT. This chain links TRBV7-9 with TRBJ1-4, with TRBD1 matching 12 bases. V lost 4 bases, J lost 6 bases, and 9 bases stayed unmatched. Germline CDR1 SEHNR, CDR2 FQNEAQ (reference sequence). The length of the CDR3 is 17 residues.

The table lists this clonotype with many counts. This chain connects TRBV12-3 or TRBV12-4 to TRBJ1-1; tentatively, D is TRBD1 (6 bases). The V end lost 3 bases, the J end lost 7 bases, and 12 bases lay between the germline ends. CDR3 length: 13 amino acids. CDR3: CASSFGGPVEAFF. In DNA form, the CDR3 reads TGTGCCAGCAGTTTCGGGGGGCCGGTTGAAGCTTTCTTT.

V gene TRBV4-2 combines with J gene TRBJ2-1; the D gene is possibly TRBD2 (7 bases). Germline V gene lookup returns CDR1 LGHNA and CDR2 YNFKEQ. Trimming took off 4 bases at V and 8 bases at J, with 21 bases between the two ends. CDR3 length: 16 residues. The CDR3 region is CASSRRGGRLRDEQFF. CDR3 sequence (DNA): TGTGCCAGCAGCCGTAGGGGGGGACGCCTCAGGGATGAGCAGTTCTTC.

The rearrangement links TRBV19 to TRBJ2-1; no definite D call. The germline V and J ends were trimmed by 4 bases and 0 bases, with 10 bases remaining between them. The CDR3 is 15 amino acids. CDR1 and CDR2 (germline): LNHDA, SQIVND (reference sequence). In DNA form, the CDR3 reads TGTGCCAGTAGTACCTGGAGTGGCTCCTACAATGAGCAGTTCTTC. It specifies CASSTWSGSYNEQFF. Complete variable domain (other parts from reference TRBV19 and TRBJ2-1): DGGITQSPKYLFRKEGQNVTLSCEQNLNHDAMYWYRQDPGQGLRLIYYSQIVNDFQKGDIAEGYSVSREKKESFPLTVTSAQKNPTAFYLCASSTWSGSYNEQFFGPGTRLTVL.

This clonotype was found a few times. In nucleotides, the CDR3 is TGCGCCAGCAGCCATACGATCAACACCGGGGAGCTGTTTTTT. It is translated as CASSHTINTGELFF. The V gene is TRBV4-1, the J gene TRBJ2-2; D remains ambiguous. V lost 3 bases and J lost 2, with 7 bases in between. Germline-derived CDR1 and CDR2 are MGHRA and YSYEKL. This CDR3 has 14 residues.

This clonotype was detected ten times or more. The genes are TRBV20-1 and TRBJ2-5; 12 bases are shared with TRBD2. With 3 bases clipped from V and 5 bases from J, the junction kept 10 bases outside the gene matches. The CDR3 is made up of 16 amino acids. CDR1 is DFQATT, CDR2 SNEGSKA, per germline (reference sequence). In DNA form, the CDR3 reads TGCAGTGCTAGGAACTATCTAGCGGGAGGGGAGGAGACCCAGTACTTC. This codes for CSARNYLAGGEETQYF.

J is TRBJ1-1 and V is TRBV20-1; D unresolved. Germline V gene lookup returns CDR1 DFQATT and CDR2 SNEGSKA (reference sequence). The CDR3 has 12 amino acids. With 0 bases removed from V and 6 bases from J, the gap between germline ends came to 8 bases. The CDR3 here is CSAREGPAEAFF. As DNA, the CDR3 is TGCAGTGCTAGAGAAGGACCGGCTGAAGCTTTCTTT.

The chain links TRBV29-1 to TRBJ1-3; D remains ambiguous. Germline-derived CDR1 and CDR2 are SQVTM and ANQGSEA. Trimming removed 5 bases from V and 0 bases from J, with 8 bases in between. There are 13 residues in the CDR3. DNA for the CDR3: TGCAGCGTTCAGGAGTTCTCTGGAAACACCATATATTTT. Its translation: CSVQEFSGNTIYF.

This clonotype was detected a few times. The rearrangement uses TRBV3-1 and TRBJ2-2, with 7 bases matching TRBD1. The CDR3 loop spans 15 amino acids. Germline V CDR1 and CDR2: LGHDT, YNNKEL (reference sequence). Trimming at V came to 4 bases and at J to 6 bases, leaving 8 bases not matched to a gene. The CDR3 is CASSPRQGSAGELFF. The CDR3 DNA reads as TGTGCCAGCAGCCCTAGACAGGGCTCGGCCGGGGAGCTGTTTTTT.

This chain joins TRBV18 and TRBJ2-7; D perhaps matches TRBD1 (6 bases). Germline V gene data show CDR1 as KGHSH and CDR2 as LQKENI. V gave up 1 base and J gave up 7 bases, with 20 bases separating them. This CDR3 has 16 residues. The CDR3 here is CASSPRGPGETREQYF. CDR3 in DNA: TGTGCCAGCTCACCACGGGGGCCGGGTGAAACGAGGGAGCAGTACTTC.

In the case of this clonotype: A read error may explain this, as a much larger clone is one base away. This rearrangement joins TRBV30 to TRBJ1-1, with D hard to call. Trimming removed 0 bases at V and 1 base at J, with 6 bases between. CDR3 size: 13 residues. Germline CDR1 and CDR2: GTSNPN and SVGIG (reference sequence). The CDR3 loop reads CAWSVPRNTEAFF. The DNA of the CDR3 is TGTGCCTGGAGTGTACCCAGGAACACTGAAGCTTTCTTT.

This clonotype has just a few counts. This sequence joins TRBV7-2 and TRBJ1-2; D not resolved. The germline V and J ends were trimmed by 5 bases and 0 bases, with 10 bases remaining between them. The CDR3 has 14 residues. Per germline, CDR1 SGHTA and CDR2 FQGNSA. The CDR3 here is CASSPMQANYGYTF. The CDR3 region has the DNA TGTGCCAGCAGCCCGATGCAGGCTAACTATGGCTACACCTTC.

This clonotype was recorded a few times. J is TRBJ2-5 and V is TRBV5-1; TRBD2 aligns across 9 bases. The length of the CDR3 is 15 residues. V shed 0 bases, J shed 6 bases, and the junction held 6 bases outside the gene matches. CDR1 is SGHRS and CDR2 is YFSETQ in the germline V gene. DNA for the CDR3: TGCGCCAGCAGCTTGGAGGGTAGCGGGAGAAAGACCCAGTACTTC. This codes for CASSLEGSGRKTQYF.

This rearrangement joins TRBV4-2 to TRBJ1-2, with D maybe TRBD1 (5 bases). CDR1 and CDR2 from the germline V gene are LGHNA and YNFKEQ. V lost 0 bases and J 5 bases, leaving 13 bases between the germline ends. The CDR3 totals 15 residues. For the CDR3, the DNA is TGTGCCAGCAGCCAAGAAAGGGGAGGGTCATATGGCTACACCTTC. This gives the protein CASSQERGGSYGYTF.

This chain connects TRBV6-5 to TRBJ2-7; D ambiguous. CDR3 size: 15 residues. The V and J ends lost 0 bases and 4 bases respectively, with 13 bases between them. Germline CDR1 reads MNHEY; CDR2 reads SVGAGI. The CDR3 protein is CASSYSNNLLYEQYF. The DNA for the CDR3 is TGTGCCAGCAGTTACTCTAACAACCTCCTTTACGAGCAGTACTTC.

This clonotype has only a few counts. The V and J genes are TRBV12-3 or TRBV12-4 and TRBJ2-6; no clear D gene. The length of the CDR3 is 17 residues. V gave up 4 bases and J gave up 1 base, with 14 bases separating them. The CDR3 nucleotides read TGTGCCAGCAGTTCCGATTGGACCGAATCTGGGGCCAACGTCCTGACTTTC. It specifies CASSSDWTESGANVLTF.

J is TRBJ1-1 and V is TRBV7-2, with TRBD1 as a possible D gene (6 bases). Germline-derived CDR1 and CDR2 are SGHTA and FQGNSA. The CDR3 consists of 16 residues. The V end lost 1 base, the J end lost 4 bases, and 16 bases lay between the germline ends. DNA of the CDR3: TGTGCCAGCAGCTTAGGGGGGGCTAGGGGACGCACTGAAGCTTTCTTT. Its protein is CASSLGGARGRTEAFF.

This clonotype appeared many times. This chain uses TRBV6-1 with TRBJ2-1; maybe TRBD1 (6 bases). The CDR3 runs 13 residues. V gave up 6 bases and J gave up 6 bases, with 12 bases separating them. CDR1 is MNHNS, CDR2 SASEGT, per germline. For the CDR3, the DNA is TGTGCCAGCAGGCCTGGGGGCTCCAATGAGCAGTTCTTC. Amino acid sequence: CASRPGGSNEQFF.